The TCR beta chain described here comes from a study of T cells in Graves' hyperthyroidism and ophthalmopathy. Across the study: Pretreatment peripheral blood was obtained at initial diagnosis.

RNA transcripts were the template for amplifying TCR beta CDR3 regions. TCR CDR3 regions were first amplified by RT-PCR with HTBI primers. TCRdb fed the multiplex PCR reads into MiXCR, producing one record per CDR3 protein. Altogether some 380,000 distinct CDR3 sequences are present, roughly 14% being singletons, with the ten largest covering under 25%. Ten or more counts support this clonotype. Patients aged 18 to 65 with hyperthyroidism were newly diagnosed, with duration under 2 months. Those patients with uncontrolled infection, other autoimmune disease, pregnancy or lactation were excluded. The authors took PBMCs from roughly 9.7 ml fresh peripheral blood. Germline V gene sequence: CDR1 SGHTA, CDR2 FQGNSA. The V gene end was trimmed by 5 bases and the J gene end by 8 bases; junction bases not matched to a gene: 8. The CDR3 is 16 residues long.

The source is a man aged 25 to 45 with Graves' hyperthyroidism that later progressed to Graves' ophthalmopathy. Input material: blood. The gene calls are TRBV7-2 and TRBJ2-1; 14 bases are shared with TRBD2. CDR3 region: CASSVRLAGGLDEQFF. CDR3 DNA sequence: TGTGCCAGCAGCGTCCGACTAGCGGGGGGGCTCGATGAGCAGTTCTTC.